Listed below are T cell receptor beta chains from one sample, sequenced in a study of CD8 T cells in Susac syndrome. TCRdb independently ran MiXCR on the immunoSEQ multiplex PCR reads; one entry per CDR3 protein. The sample holds about 120,000 distinct CDR3 sequences; around 94% are singletons and the top ten take around 0.13%. The sequenced sample was CD4+ T cells from PBMCs. These receptors all come from a human donor with multiple sclerosis. Both conserved end residues are part of each CDR3. The D gene is left open where the match is weak. A row's size may be missing; if present it is once, few, many or a size class.

v_call	cdr3_length	j_call	clone_size	d_call	cdr3_aa	cdr3_nt
TRBV2	15	TRBJ1-5	-	-	CASSAGPGSNQPQHF	TGTGCCAGCAGTGCGGGACCCGGTAGCAATCAGCCCCAGCATTTT
TRBV7-2	14	TRBJ1-1	-	-	CASTWRQANTEAFF	TGTGCCAGCACCTGGAGGCAGGCCAACACTGAAGCTTTCTTT
TRBV24-1	13	TRBJ1-1	-	-	CATRRGGNTEAFF	TGTGCCACCAGAAGGGGGGGGAACACTGAAGCTTTCTTT
TRBV6-2/TRBV6-3	12	TRBJ2-7	-	-	CASTVGSYEQYF	TGTGCCAGCACGGTCGGAAGTTACGAGCAGTACTTC
TRBV7-9	15	TRBJ2-5	-	TRBD2	CASSRGTSGRETQYF	TGTGCCAGCAGCCGCGGGACTAGCGGACGGGAGACCCAGTACTTC
TRBV6-2/TRBV6-3	13	TRBJ2-5	-	-	CASRWNDQETQYF	TGTGCCAGCAGATGGAACGATCAAGAGACCCAGTACTTC
TRBV7-3	15	TRBJ2-7	-	-	CASSSRERGTTEQYF	TGTGCCAGCAGTTCTAGGGAACGGGGGACGACCGAGCAGTACTTC
TRBV5-1	15	TRBJ2-1	-	TRBD2	CASSLETGGYNEQFF	TGCGCCAGCAGCTTGGAAACGGGGGGATACAATGAGCAGTTCTTC
TRBV5-4	17	TRBJ2-2	-	-	CASSPRGAGWDTGELFF	TGTGCCAGCAGCCCTCGTGGTGCGGGGTGGGACACCGGGGAGCTGTTTTTT
TRBV30	15	TRBJ1-5	-	-	CAWSPVEGYNQPQHF	TGTGCCTGGAGTCCCGTCGAGGGATACAATCAGCCCCAGCATTTT
TRBV10-3	12	TRBJ2-2	-	-	CAIGDGTGELFF	TGTGCCATCGGAGACGGAACCGGGGAGCTGTTTTTT
TRBV19	15	TRBJ1-5	-	TRBD1	CASSADRGRLQPQHF	TGTGCCAGTAGTGCGGACAGGGGGCGCCTTCAGCCCCAGCATTTT
TRBV7-2	16	TRBJ2-1	-	TRBD2	CASSSYSGGLGNEQFF	TGTGCCAGCAGCTCTTATAGCGGGGGGCTAGGAAATGAGCAGTTCTTC
TRBV30	14	TRBJ1-1	-	-	CAWNGDPRKAEAFF	TGTGCCTGGAATGGGGACCCGAGGAAGGCCGAAGCTTTCTTT
TRBV13	13	TRBJ2-5	-	-	CASSPRAQETQYF	TGTGCCAGCAGCCCCCGGGCCCAAGAGACCCAGTACTTC
TRBV30	14	TRBJ1-1	-	-	CAWSLGRWNTEAFF	TGTGCCTGGAGTCTAGGACGGTGGAACACTGAAGCTTTCTTT
TRBV3-1	15	TRBJ1-5	-	-	CASSQDTVRGQPQHF	TGTGCCAGCAGCCAAGATACAGTTCGCGGTCAGCCCCAGCATTTT
TRBV18	16	TRBJ1-1	once	-	CASSPDLYGTNTEAFF	TGTGCCAGCTCACCCGATCTATACGGGACCAACACTGAAGCTTTCTTT
TRBV3-1	15	TRBJ2-7	few	-	CASSLGGWGHGEQYF	TGTGCCAGCAGCCTCGGAGGGTGGGGGCATGGAGAGCAGTACTTC
TRBV9	16	TRBJ1-2	-	TRBD1	CASSLRTGLFGYGYTF	TGTGCCAGCAGCTTGAGGACAGGCCTTTTCGGCTATGGCTACACCTTC
TRBV6-5	12	TRBJ1-2	-	TRBD1	CASTTGEYGYTF	TGTGCCAGCACCACAGGGGAGTATGGCTACACCTTC
TRBV20-1	13	TRBJ2-4	-	-	CSAIKALQNIQYF	TGCAGTGCTATCAAAGCTCTCCAAAACATTCAGTACTTC
TRBV7-2	14	TRBJ1-1	once	-	CASSAQGLFTEAFF	TGTGCCAGCAGCGCTCAGGGGTTGTTCACTGAAGCTTTCTTT
TRBV7-9	13	TRBJ1-5	-	-	CASSLLADQPQHF	TGTGCCAGCAGCTTACTGGCGGATCAGCCCCAGCATTTT
TRBV19	13	TRBJ1-2	-	-	CASSRAVLYGYTF	TGTGCCAGTAGCCGAGCGGTACTTTATGGCTACACCTTC
TRBV7-2	15	TRBJ2-1	-	TRBD1	CASSLRDRESNEQFF	TGTGCCAGCAGCCTTAGGGACAGGGAATCGAATGAGCAGTTCTTC
TRBV2	14	TRBJ2-1	-	-	CASSDLRTVFEQFF	TGTGCCAGCAGTGACCTCCGGACAGTCTTCGAGCAGTTCTTC
TRBV5-1	17	TRBJ2-3	-	-	CASSLRIRGASADTQYF	TGCGCCAGCAGCTTGAGGATCAGGGGGGCGTCGGCAGATACGCAGTATTTT
TRBV12-3/TRBV12-4	13	TRBJ1-2	once	-	CASSLRGGSGYTF	TGTGCCAGCAGTTTACGGGGGGGCAGTGGCTACACCTTC
TRBV19	16	TRBJ2-7	-	TRBD2	CASSPGPSGRVYEQYF	TGTGCCAGTAGTCCTGGCCCTAGCGGGAGGGTCTACGAGCAGTACTTC
TRBV20-1	12	TRBJ1-1	-	TRBD1	CSTPGGDTEAFF	TGCAGTACCCCAGGGGGGGACACTGAAGCTTTCTTT
TRBV20-1	15	TRBJ2-3	-	-	CSARDHRRSTDTQYF	TGCAGTGCTAGAGATCATCGGCGGAGCACAGATACGCAGTATTTT
TRBV5-1	12	TRBJ1-2	-	-	CASSIANNGYTF	TGCGCGAGCAGCATAGCAAATAATGGCTACACCTTC
TRBV7-2	15	TRBJ2-3	-	-	CASSLGGPRIDTQYF	TGTGCCAGCAGCTTAGGGGGGCCCAGAATAGATACGCAGTATTTT
TRBV18	16	TRBJ2-1	-	TRBD1	CASSPGTGVSYNEQFF	TGTGCCAGCTCCCCCGGGACAGGGGTCTCCTACAATGAGCAGTTCTTC
TRBV12-3/TRBV12-4	15	TRBJ2-7	once	TRBD1	CASSLERRQGNEQYF	TGTGCCAGCAGTTTAGAACGCCGACAGGGGAACGAGCAGTACTTC
TRBV12-3/TRBV12-4	15	TRBJ1-2	-	-	CASSFPGVRNYGYTF	TGTGCCAGCAGTTTTCCAGGGGTCAGGAACTATGGCTACACCTTC
TRBV4-1	13	TRBJ2-5	-	-	CASSHPVGETQYF	TGCGCCAGCAGCCACCCCGTAGGCGAGACCCAGTACTTC
TRBV30	15	TRBJ2-1	once	-	CAWTRLGIEAGEQFF	TGTGCCTGGACCCGACTGGGGATAGAAGCAGGTGAGCAGTTCTTC
TRBV20-1	14	TRBJ1-2	-	-	CSARLGRVVYGYTF	TGCAGTGCCCGACTGGGAAGAGTGGTCTATGGCTACACCTTC
TRBV2	16	TRBJ2-4	-	-	CASSVYQQLAKNIQYF	TGTGCCAGCAGTGTCTATCAACAGCTAGCCAAAAACATTCAGTACTTC
TRBV28	14	TRBJ2-1	-	TRBD1	CASSPSDRRNEQFF	TGTGCCAGCAGCCCCTCGGACAGGAGAAATGAGCAGTTCTTC
TRBV6-2/TRBV6-3	13	TRBJ2-1	-	-	CASTLGSWNEQFF	TGTGCCAGCACTCTAGGCTCTTGGAATGAGCAGTTCTTC
TRBV3-1	14	TRBJ1-3	-	-	CASSQGVSGNTIYF	TGTGCCAGCAGCCAAGGAGTCTCTGGAAACACCATATATTTT
TRBV19	12	TRBJ1-2	-	TRBD1	CASTGTGSGYTF	TGTGCCAGTACCGGGACAGGGTCTGGCTACACCTTC
TRBV3-1	14	TRBJ2-5	-	TRBD2	CASSYSGTQETQYF	TGTGCCAGCAGCTATAGCGGGACCCAAGAGACCCAGTACTTC
TRBV29-1	14	TRBJ1-5	-	-	CSVANQASNQPQHF	TGCAGCGTTGCCAACCAGGCTAGCAATCAGCCCCAGCATTTT
TRBV12-3/TRBV12-4	15	TRBJ2-7	-	TRBD1	CASSLGAGGRYEQYF	TGTGCCAGCAGTTTAGGGGCAGGGGGACGCTACGAGCAGTACTTC
TRBV18	16	TRBJ2-5	-	-	CASSPPKVGYQETQYF	TGTGCCAGCTCACCACCGAAGGTCGGGTACCAAGAGACCCAGTACTTC
TRBV5-1	16	TRBJ1-1	-	TRBD1	CASSLARLTGGAEAFF	TGCGCCAGCAGCTTGGCCCGATTAACAGGGGGCGCGGAAGCTTTCTTT
TRBV28	12	TRBJ2-5	-	TRBD1	CASRQTGGTQYF	TGTGCCAGCAGACAGACAGGGGGGACCCAGTACTTC
TRBV5-4	16	TRBJ1-3	-	-	CASRAGGPYSGNTIYF	TGTGCCAGCAGAGCCGGGGGGCCCTACTCTGGAAACACCATATATTTT
TRBV12-3/TRBV12-4	15	TRBJ1-2	-	-	CASSPYAGRPGGYTF	TGTGCCAGCAGCCCATATGCGGGACGACCTGGGGGCTACACCTTC
TRBV3-1	15	TRBJ2-7	-	TRBD2	CASSETGLASYEQYF	TGTGCCAGCAGCGAGACAGGACTAGCGTCCTACGAGCAGTACTTC